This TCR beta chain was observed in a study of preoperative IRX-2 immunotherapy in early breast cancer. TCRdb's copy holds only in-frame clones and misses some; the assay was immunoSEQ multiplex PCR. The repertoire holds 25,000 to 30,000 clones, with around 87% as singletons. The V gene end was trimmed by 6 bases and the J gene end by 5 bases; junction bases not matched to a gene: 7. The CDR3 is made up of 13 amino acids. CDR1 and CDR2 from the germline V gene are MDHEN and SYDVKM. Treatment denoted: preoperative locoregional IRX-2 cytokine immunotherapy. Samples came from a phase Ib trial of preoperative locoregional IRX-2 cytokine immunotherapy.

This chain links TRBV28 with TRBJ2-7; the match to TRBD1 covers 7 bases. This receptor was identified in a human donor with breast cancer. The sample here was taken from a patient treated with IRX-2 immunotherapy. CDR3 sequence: CASSFRQGHEQYF. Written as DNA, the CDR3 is TGTGCCAGCAGCTTTAGACAGGGCCACGAGCAGTACTTC.